The 13 T cell receptor beta chains below all came from one sample that was sequenced in a study of CD8 T cells in Susac syndrome. RNA in amounts of roughly 0.5 to 1 ug was reverse transcribed with random hexamers. MiXCR, run by TCRdb on the immunoSEQ multiplex PCR reads, gives a single entry per CDR3 protein. The sample records about 76,000 distinct CDR3 sequences, approximately 94% being singletons. The sample consisted of CD8+ T cells from PBMCs. The receptors were gathered from a human donor with Susac syndrome.

The sample holds one count of this clonotype. This chain links TRBV7-9 with TRBJ2-1; a weak D match, TRBD2 (5 bases). This CDR3 has 15 residues. The V end was cut by 6 bases, the J end by 6 bases, with 18 bases between. Germline V CDR1 and CDR2: SEHNR, FQNEAQ (reference sequence). For the CDR3, the DNA is TGTGCCAGCAGTTTTAGCGATGAGAGAGGCAATGAGCAGTTCTTC. Translation: CASSFSDERGNEQFF. Variable domain in full (rest from reference TRBV7-9 and TRBJ2-1): DTGVSQNPRHKITKRGQNVTFRCDPISEHNRLYWYRQTLGQGPEFLTYFQNEAQLEKSRLLSDRFSAERPKGSFSTLEIQRTEQGDSAMYLCASSFSDERGNEQFFGPGTRLTVL.

The chain joins TRBV12-3 or TRBV12-4 to TRBJ1-1; D is undetermined. V was shortened by 3 bases and J by 5 bases, with 10 bases between the two germline ends. The CDR3 is 13 residues long. The CDR3 here is CASSFSRSTEAFF. The CDR3 bases are TGTGCCAGCAGTTTTTCGAGGTCTACTGAAGCTTTCTTT.

The chain employs TRBV4-3 and TRBJ2-1, with 9 positions matching TRBD2. This CDR3 region has 13 residues. Per germline, CDR1 LGHNA and CDR2 YSLEER. The J segment lost 8 bases and the V segment lost 3 bases, leaving 2 bases of the junction unmatched. The CDR3 is CASSQGGRDEQFF. For the CDR3, the DNA is TGCGCCAGCAGCCAGGGCGGGAGGGATGAGCAGTTCTTC.

This chain connects TRBV6-5 to TRBJ2-7; D is possibly TRBD2 (5 bases). Germline loops: CDR1 MNHEY, CDR2 SVGAGI. This CDR3 spans 13 amino acids. Deletions cut 0 bases from V and 7 bases from J, with 10 bases between. DNA for the CDR3: TGTGCCAGCAGTTACTCGAGTTCGGGGGAGCAGTACTTC. This encodes CASSYSSSGEQYF.

The chain has TRBV6-2 or TRBV6-3 and TRBJ2-7; TRBD1 matches 7 bases. This CDR3 is built from 15 residues. Germline V gene data show CDR1 as MNHEY and CDR2 as SVGEGT. Trimming removed 6 bases from V and 3 bases from J; junction bases left unmatched: 11. The CDR3: CASRFLRQGGYEQYF. CDR3 bases: TGTGCCAGCAGATTCCTGAGACAGGGTGGCTACGAGCAGTACTTC.

CDR3 loop: CSASGLAGHPLDIQYF. DNA for the CDR3: TGCAGTGCTTCGGGACTAGCGGGGCACCCTCTGGACATTCAGTACTTC. J is TRBJ2-4 and V is TRBV20-1, with TRBD2 identical over 13 bases. This CDR3 comprises 16 residues. Germline CDR1 reads DFQATT; CDR2 reads SNEGSKA (reference sequence). Trimming at V came to 5 bases and at J to 8 bases, leaving 12 bases not matched to a gene.

V is TRBV7-2 and J is TRBJ2-1, with 16 bases lining up with TRBD2. Germline V gene data show CDR1 as SGHTA and CDR2 as FQGNSA. V was pared by 5 bases and J by 7 bases, with 8 bases of the junction left unmatched. The CDR3 sequence is 17 residues long. The CDR3 region is CASSTGTSGRVGNEQFF. CDR3 coding DNA: TGTGCCAGCAGCACAGGGACTAGCGGGAGGGTGGGTAATGAGCAGTTCTTC. The variable domain in full, completed from reference TRBV7-2 and TRBJ2-1, reads GAGVSQSPSNKVTEKGKDVELRCDPISGHTALYWYRQSLGQGLEFLIYFQGNSAPDKSGLPSDRFSAERTGGSVSTLTIQRTQQEDSAVYLCASSTGTSGRVGNEQFFGPGTRLTVL.

The rearrangement links TRBV6-2 or TRBV6-3 to TRBJ2-7; TRBD1 matches 7 bases. Germline CDR1 reads MNHEY; CDR2 reads SVGEGT. The CDR3 loop spans 16 amino acids. V dropped 0 bases and J dropped 0; count of bases not matched to a gene: 5. The CDR3 loop reads CASSYSLTGSSYEQYF. In DNA, the CDR3 is TGTGCCAGCAGTTACTCTTTGACAGGGAGCTCCTACGAGCAGTACTTC.

J is TRBJ2-7 and V is TRBV5-1; 11 nucleotides agree with TRBD1. CDR3 length equals 14 residues. Germline-derived CDR1 and CDR2 are SGHRS and YFSETQ. J gave up 6 bases and V 1 base, and 3 bases lay outside the gene matches. CDR3 loop: CASSLMDRGLEQYF. CDR3 bases: TGCGCCAGCAGCTTGATGGACAGGGGGCTCGAGCAGTACTTC.

The gene calls are TRBV3-1 and TRBJ2-6; D is ambiguous. V dropped 2 bases and J dropped 0 bases, with 8 bases sitting between them. CDR3 length: 16 residues. Germline V CDR1 and CDR2: LGHDT, YNNKEL (reference sequence). For the CDR3, the DNA is TGTGCCAGCAGCCAAAGTTTAGGCTCTGGGGCCAACGTCCTGACTTTC. It specifies CASSQSLGSGANVLTF.

The genes are TRBV11-2 and TRBJ2-5, with D unclear. The germline V and J ends were trimmed by 5 bases and 0 bases, with 16 bases remaining between them. The CDR3 contains 16 residues. In germline, CDR1 is SGHAT, CDR2 FQNNGV. CDR3 in amino acids: CASSPAVAAYQETQYF. CDR3 coding DNA: TGTGCCAGCAGCCCCGCAGTGGCGGCCTACCAAGAGACCCAGTACTTC.

V gene TRBV28 combines with J gene TRBJ2-2; TRBD2 agrees at 8 bases. CDR1 MDHEN and CDR2 SYDVKM come from the germline V gene. Losses at the gene ends were 7 bases for V and 3 bases for J; bases not matched to a gene: 16. CDR3 length: 18 amino acids. In DNA form, the CDR3 reads TGTGCCAGCACTACATCCCTCGGGAGGGAGGAACACACCGGGGAGCTGTTTTTT. Translating it yields CASTTSLGREEHTGELFF.

The rearrangement links TRBV19 to TRBJ1-2; D is ambiguous. CDR1 is LNHDA, CDR2 SQIVND, per germline (reference sequence). The length of the CDR3 is 11 residues. Deletions cut 5 bases from V and 6 bases from J, with 7 bases between. As DNA, the CDR3 is TGTGCCAGTAGTTTCGACCATGGCTACACCTTC. This encodes CASSFDHGYTF.